This T cell receptor beta chain comes out of a study of T-cell memory formation after mild COVID-19. CDR3 length: 15 amino acids. Trimming cost V 5 bases and J 0 bases; bases outside gene matches: 5. CDR1 is SGHRS and CDR2 is YFSETQ in the germline V gene. TCRdb processed the 5' RACE reads anew with MiXCR; each CDR3 protein has one entry. This sample carries roughly 150,000 distinct CDR3 sequences, around 13% of them seen once, and the ten largest clones take 2.5% to 3.5%. This clonotype was counted between two and nine times. V and J are TRBV5-1 and TRBJ2-3, with 8 bases aligning to TRBD2. The TCR was taken from a man between 18 and 35 years old who had mild COVID-19 (a few samples of this study predate the infection). Cell type and time point are not known. The specimen was PBMCs or a T cell subset sorted from them (not recorded which). The CDR3 spells CASRTSGASTDTQYF. The CDR3 bases are TGCGCCAGCAGAACTAGCGGCGCTAGCACAGATACGCAGTATTTT.